This T cell receptor (beta chain) stems from a study of T cell changes during pregnancy in multiple sclerosis. Some clones are missing from TCRdb's copy, which holds only in-frame ones; the method was immunoSEQ multiplex PCR. Of more than 55,000 clones listed, over 85% are singletons. The V gene's germline CDR1 is MRHNA and CDR2 SNTAGT. The CDR3 runs to 14 residues. V lost 3 bases to trimming and J lost 4 bases; unmatched junction nucleotides: 3. The receptor comes from a female donor with multiple sclerosis, enrolled in a pregnancy study. The specimen comprised peripheral blood, sampled in the third trimester of pregnancy. V and J are TRBV6-4 and TRBJ1-5, with TRBD1 matching over 7 bases. CDR3 sequence: CASSEGQTNQPQHF. CDR3 coding DNA: TGTGCCAGCAGTGAGGGACAGACGAATCAGCCCCAGCATTTT.